These T cell receptor beta chains were read from a single sample in a study of blood T cells in healthy people across ages. TCRdb re-analysed the 5' RACE reads in MiXCR, keeping a single row per CDR3 protein. The data hold 550,000 to 800,000 distinct CDR3 sequences, with around a fifth observed a single time. Sequencing was done on a sample of blood. Receptors were obtained from an older man in good health. CDR3s include the opening cysteine and the closing phenylalanine or tryptophan. The D gene is left open where the match is weak. Some rows mark clone size as missing; the rest say once, few, many or name a class of expanded clone.

j_call,clone_size,v_call,d_call,cdr3_aa,cdr3_nt
TRBJ2-2,few,TRBV29-1,.,CSVLPDRGAGGELFF,TGCAGCGTTCTCCCCGATCGGGGGGCTGGCGGGGAGCTGTTTTTT
TRBJ2-3,.,TRBV12-3/TRBV12-4,.,CASTPCRRSPDTQYF,TGTGCCAGCACCCCTTGCAGGAGGAGCCCAGATACGCAGTATTTT
TRBJ2-3,few,TRBV4-1,TRBD1,CASSQSWTGQPTDTQYF,TGCGCCAGCAGCCAAAGCTGGACAGGACAACCCACAGATACGCAGTATTTT
TRBJ1-2,.,TRBV12-3/TRBV12-4,TRBD1,CASSGTGGHYGYTF,TGTGCCAGCAGCGGGACAGGAGGGCACTATGGCTACACCTTC
TRBJ1-1,many,TRBV29-1,.,CSVRTVRTEAFF,TGCAGCGTGCGGACAGTACGCACTGAAGCTTTCTTT
TRBJ1-1,few,TRBV7-9,.,CASSLASGAPNTEAFF,TGTGCCAGCAGCTTAGCGTCAGGGGCTCCGAACACTGAAGCTTTCTTT
TRBJ2-1,.,TRBV29-1,.,CSETRGGEQFF,TGCAGCGAGACTAGAGGCGGGGAGCAGTTCTTC
TRBJ2-5,few,TRBV7-2,.,CASSLAKGYQETQYF,TGTGCCAGCAGCTTAGCAAAGGGATATCAAGAGACCCAGTACTTC
TRBJ2-2,few,TRBV11-1,TRBD2,CASSHTSANTGELFF,TGTGCCAGCAGCCATACTAGCGCGAACACCGGGGAGCTGTTTTTT
TRBJ2-4,.,TRBV6-2/TRBV6-3,TRBD2,CASRPGAYSGRSDKNIQYF,TGTGCCAGCAGGCCCGGTGCCTATAGCGGGAGATCGGACAAAAACATTCAGTACTTC
TRBJ2-5,few,TRBV6-1,.,CASSEGEVETQYF,TGTGCCAGCAGTGAAGGGGAGGTGGAGACCCAGTACTTC
TRBJ1-2,.,TRBV12-3/TRBV12-4,TRBD1,CASRKQGAGGYTF,TGTGCCAGCAGGAAACAGGGGGCTGGTGGCTACACCTTC
TRBJ2-1,.,TRBV28,.,CASRKAQVANNEQFF,TGTGCCAGCAGAAAAGCGCAGGTGGCCAACAATGAGCAGTTCTTC
TRBJ1-2,.,TRBV18,TRBD1,CASSPRDRHYGYTF,TGTGCCAGCTCACCCCGGGACAGACACTATGGCTACACCTTC
TRBJ2-1,few,TRBV6-1,TRBD2,CASSEALAGLSYNEQFF,TGTGCCAGCAGTGAAGCCCTAGCGGGTCTCTCCTACAATGAGCAGTTCTTC
TRBJ2-7,.,TRBV12-5,TRBD1,CASGLGTGPVGQYF,TGTGCTAGTGGTTTGGGGACAGGTCCGGTCGGGCAGTACTTC
TRBJ1-1,once,TRBV12-3/TRBV12-4,TRBD1,CASATRQGTNTEAFF,TGTGCCAGCGCCACCCGACAGGGGACGAACACTGAAGCTTTCTTT
TRBJ2-3,.,TRBV5-6,.,CASSLPAATDTQYF,TGTGCCAGCAGCTTGCCGGCTGCCACAGATACGCAGTATTTT
TRBJ2-5,few,TRBV2,.,CASSEAQAQETQYF,TGTGCCAGCAGTGAGGCCCAGGCCCAAGAGACCCAGTACTTC
TRBJ2-7,few,TRBV27,.,CASRIRDGLYEQYF,TGTGCCAGCAGAATCAGGGACGGCCTTTACGAGCAGTACTTC
TRBJ1-3,once,TRBV6-6,TRBD1,CASTGQGANTIYF,TGTGCCAGCACTGGGCAGGGGGCCAACACCATATATTTT
TRBJ1-2,few,TRBV7-9,TRBD1,CASSGGQFGYTF,TGTGCCAGCAGCGGGGGACAGTTTGGCTACACCTTC
TRBJ2-7,.,TRBV28,TRBD2,CASRPLAGGPGEQYF,TGTGCCAGCAGGCCCTTAGCGGGAGGGCCCGGCGAGCAGTACTTC
TRBJ2-1,.,TRBV28,.,CASSSRGHNEQFF,TGTGCCAGCAGTTCACGGGGCCACAATGAGCAGTTCTTC
TRBJ2-5,few,TRBV14,TRBD1,CASSQELGTVEETQYF,TGTGCCAGCAGCCAAGAATTAGGGACAGTAGAAGAGACCCAGTACTTC
TRBJ2-1,few,TRBV6-1,TRBD2,CASRTSVSSYNEQFF,TGTGCCAGCAGGACTAGCGTGAGCTCCTACAATGAGCAGTTCTTC
TRBJ2-4,.,TRBV6-5,TRBD2,CASSYSTSGSNPKKAIQYF,TGTGCCAGCAGTTACTCGACTAGCGGGAGCAATCCCAAAAAGGCCATTCAGTACTTC
TRBJ2-7,.,TRBV6-2/TRBV6-3,TRBD2,CASSENPSGIHEQYF,TGTGCCAGCAGTGAGAATCCTAGCGGGATCCACGAGCAGTACTTC
TRBJ2-6,.,TRBV7-3,.,CASSLNRAGNSGANVLTF,TGTGCCAGCAGCTTAAACCGAGCGGGTAACTCTGGGGCCAACGTCCTGACTTTC
TRBJ2-7,many,TRBV20-1,TRBD2,CSAGVGKGAGAYEQYF,TGCAGTGCTGGGGTAGGGAAAGGAGCGGGAGCCTACGAGCAGTACTTC
TRBJ2-7,few,TRBV6-5,TRBD1,CASSTTGGNYEQYF,TGTGCCAGCAGTACGACAGGGGGCAATTACGAGCAGTACTTC
TRBJ2-7,.,TRBV18,TRBD2,CASSHNGTSGSREQYF,TGTGCCAGCTCGCATAATGGGACTAGCGGGAGTCGAGAGCAGTACTTC
TRBJ1-4,many,TRBV2,TRBD1,CASSPQGATNEKLFF,TGTGCCAGCAGTCCTCAGGGGGCAACTAATGAAAAACTGTTTTTT
TRBJ1-1,.,TRBV5-1,TRBD1,CASSLMTGGTEAFF,TGCGCCAGCAGCTTGATGACAGGGGGCACTGAAGCTTTCTTT
TRBJ2-7,few,TRBV6-5,.,CASSPGVPVYEQYF,TGTGCCAGCAGTCCCGGTGTTCCCGTTTACGAGCAGTACTTC
TRBJ2-7,few,TRBV12-3/TRBV12-4,.,CASSPPRDVAPYEQYF,TGTGCCAGCAGTCCGCCCCGGGACGTCGCGCCCTACGAGCAGTACTTC
TRBJ1-5,many,TRBV20-1,TRBD1,CSARDPTGGNYQPQHF,TGCAGTGCTAGAGATCCCACAGGGGGAAATTATCAGCCCCAGCATTTT
TRBJ2-7,.,TRBV19,.,CASRSPSAGYEQYF,TGTGCCAGTAGATCCCCCTCGGCGGGCTACGAGCAGTACTTC
TRBJ2-5,few,TRBV5-6,.,CASSFNTKETQYF,TGTGCCAGCAGCTTTAACACAAAAGAGACCCAGTACTTC
TRBJ1-4,few,TRBV25-1,.,CASSESSGSFNEKLFF,TGTGCCAGCAGTGAATCTTCTGGCTCCTTCAATGAAAAACTGTTTTTT
TRBJ1-2,many,TRBV20-1,TRBD1,CSARDPGGAYGYTF,TGCAGTGCTAGAGATCCAGGGGGCGCCTATGGCTACACCTTC
TRBJ2-4,few,TRBV28,TRBD2,CASSLNSGRNIQYF,TGTGCCAGCAGTTTGAATAGCGGGAGAAACATTCAGTACTTC
TRBJ1-5,few,TRBV6-6,.,CASSYSGGEVKPQHF,TGTGCCAGCAGTTACTCCGGAGGGGAAGTGAAGCCCCAGCATTTT
TRBJ2-1,many,TRBV20-1,.,CSAFLATLDEQFF,TGCAGTGCTTTCCTAGCGACCCTGGATGAGCAGTTCTTC
TRBJ2-7,many,TRBV7-8,TRBD2,CASRAGAYEQYF,TGTGCCAGCAGAGCGGGGGCCTACGAGCAGTACTTC
TRBJ1-5,.,TRBV27,.,CASSLYASGSNQPQHF,TGTGCCAGCAGTTTATACGCCTCAGGGAGCAATCAGCCCCAGCATTTT
TRBJ2-7,.,TRBV24-1,.,CATSDRESQGQYF,TGTGCCACCAGTGACCGGGAATCCCAAGGGCAGTACTTC
TRBJ2-7,many,TRBV20-1,TRBD1,CSAIGTGANYEQYF,TGCAGTGCTATAGGGACAGGGGCTAACTACGAGCAGTACTTC
TRBJ2-1,.,TRBV7-9,TRBD1,CASSFIQGSHNEQFF,TGTGCCAGCAGCTTTATACAGGGGTCGCACAATGAGCAGTTCTTC
TRBJ2-1,few,TRBV20-1,.,CSASSRAGIGNEQFF,TGCAGTGCTAGTTCTCGGGCGGGCATCGGGAATGAGCAGTTCTTC
TRBJ2-1,few,TRBV20-1,TRBD2,CSAREAGDLTYNEQFF,TGCAGTGCTAGAGAGGCGGGAGACTTAACCTACAATGAGCAGTTCTTC
TRBJ2-2,.,TRBV25-1,.,CASSEVSGDTGELFF,TGTGCCAGCAGTGAAGTGTCGGGAGACACCGGGGAGCTGTTTTTT
TRBJ1-5,.,TRBV6-1,.,CVSSEAAQGQPQHF,TGTGTCAGCAGTGAAGCGGCGCAGGGCCAGCCCCAGCATTTT
TRBJ2-1,few,TRBV20-1,TRBD2,CSATLRTSGRGNEQFF,TGCAGTGCTACCCTCCGGACTAGCGGGAGGGGTAATGAGCAGTTCTTC
TRBJ2-3,few,TRBV20-1,TRBD2,CSARDDEGLAGEDTQYF,TGCAGTGCTAGAGATGACGAGGGACTAGCGGGAGAAGATACGCAGTATTTT
TRBJ2-3,.,TRBV28,TRBD2,CASVLAGVTDTQYF,TGTGCCAGCGTACTAGCGGGAGTCACAGATACGCAGTATTTT
TRBJ2-7,.,TRBV5-6,TRBD1,CASSPGQVDMGHEQYF,TGTGCCAGCAGCCCGGGACAGGTGGATATGGGCCACGAGCAGTACTTC
TRBJ2-4,few,TRBV27,.,CASSLRHSNLAKNIQYF,TGTGCCAGCAGTCTCAGACACTCTAACCTAGCCAAAAACATTCAGTACTTC
TRBJ2-1,.,TRBV2,.,CASSDIGATPYNEQFF,TGTGCCAGCAGTGACATCGGTGCTACACCCTACAATGAGCAGTTCTTC
TRBJ2-7,few,TRBV28,.,CASMGPGEQYF,TGTGCCAGCATGGGACCAGGCGAGCAGTACTTC